This T cell receptor (beta chain) was identified during a study of response to subunit inactivated influenza vaccine. General study findings and limits: Researchers suggested that each seasonal influenza vaccination recruits few new T cells.

In TCRdb, the RT-PCR reads were re-called with MiXCR into one record per CDR3 protein. The data contain hundreds of thousands of distinct CDR3 sequences, 13% to 15% of them singletons. V lost 6 bases to trimming and J lost 0 bases; unmatched junction nucleotides: 8. Germline V gives CDR1 SQVTM, CDR2 ANQGSEA. The CDR3 runs 15 residues. This clonotype has a handful of counts. The antigen is undetermined. The sequence was collected from a man aged 50-60 years who received an inactivated influenza vaccine. The material sequenced was PBMCs from blood, taken about 14 days before vaccination. This rearrangement joins TRBV29-1 to TRBJ1-3, with 7 nucleotides matching TRBD1. The DNA for the CDR3 is TGCAGCGTCCTCTGGACAGGAGGCTCTGGAAACACCATATATTTT. Protein: CSVLWTGGSGNTIYF.